Below are 17 T cell receptor beta chains sequenced from a single sample in a study of CD8 T cells in ankylosing spondylitis. Overall study findings and caveats: A motif of fewer than ten highly homologous TCR beta variants was seen as apparently characteristic of ankylosing spondylitis blood.

Antigens of these TCRs are unknown. MiXCR, run by TCRdb on the 5' RACE reads, gives a single entry per CDR3 protein. The sample lists some 800,000 distinct CDR3 sequences, roughly 10% seen once, with 0.51% in the top ten. Sample: blood, either unsorted or a sorted T cell fraction (not recorded which). Receptor source: a male donor with ankylosing spondylitis.

The CDR3 DNA sequence: TGTGCCTGGAGTGTTATGTTGGGGTCATCCTCCTACGAGCAGTACTTC. Its translation: CAWSVMLGSSSYEQYF. This sequence joins TRBV30 and TRBJ2-7; D gene unclear. This CDR3 region has 16 residues. Germline lookup yields CDR1 GTSNPN and CDR2 SVGIG (reference sequence). V gave up 0 bases and J gave up 0 bases, with 15 bases separating them.

This chain uses TRBV28 with TRBJ1-3; no firm D call. The CDR3 length is 17 residues. V lost 3 bases and J lost 0, with 15 bases in between. Germline V gives CDR1 MDHEN, CDR2 SYDVKM. This CDR3 is CASSFIGEGYSGNTIYF. The CDR3 coding sequence is TGTGCCAGCAGTTTCATCGGGGAGGGCTACTCTGGAAACACCATATATTTT. Full variable domain (rest looked up from reference TRBV28 and TRBJ1-3): DVKVTQSSRYLVKRTGEKVFLECVQDMDHENMFWYRQDPGLGLRLIYFSYDVKMKEKGDIPEGYSVSREKKERFSLILESASTNQTSMYLCASSFIGEGYSGNTIYFGEGSWLTVV.

The chain employs TRBV20-1 and TRBJ1-2, with D tentatively TRBD1 (6 bases). Trimming pared 6 bases from V and 6 bases from J, leaving 14 bases between. Germline V gene sequence: CDR1 DFQATT, CDR2 SNEGSKA (reference sequence). The CDR3 runs 12 residues. For the CDR3, the DNA is TGCAGTGCCCCAAGGGGGATCCATGGCTACACCTTC. It translates to CSAPRGIHGYTF.

This clonotype was seen repeatedly, ten times or more. CDR3: CSASGRPSNEQFF. DNA of the CDR3: TGCAGTGCTAGTGGACGGCCATCCAATGAGCAGTTCTTC. This chain joins TRBV20-1 and TRBJ2-1; D call uncertain. Germline CDR1 reads DFQATT; CDR2 reads SNEGSKA (reference sequence). This CDR3 has 13 amino acids. Deletions cut 3 bases from V and 6 bases from J, with 12 bases between.

This clonotype was observed at least ten times. V is TRBV7-9 and J is TRBJ1-4; tentatively, D is TRBD1 (5 bases). Between the trimmed V and J ends, which lost 3 bases and 7 bases, there was a span of 9 bases. CDR1 and CDR2 from the germline V gene are SEHNR and FQNEAQ (reference sequence). The CDR3 runs 13 residues. CDR3 nucleotides: TGTGCCAGCAGCTTCGGGACGGGTGAAAAACTGTTTTTT. Its translation is CASSFGTGEKLFF. The variable domain in full, completed from reference TRBV7-9 and TRBJ1-4, reads DTGVSQNPRHKITKRGQNVTFRCDPISEHNRLYWYRQTLGQGPEFLTYFQNEAQLEKSRLLSDRFSAERPKGSFSTLEIQRTEQGDSAMYLCASSFGTGEKLFFGSGTQLSVL.

This clonotype has ten or more counts. J is TRBJ1-1 and V is TRBV5-1, with TRBD1 as a possible D gene (5 bases). The CDR3 has 13 residues. Germline CDR1 reads SGHRS; CDR2 reads YFSETQ. Trimming removed 3 bases from V and 5 bases from J, with 11 bases in between. Written as DNA, the CDR3 is TGCGCCAGCAGCTCCCGGGACGGGACTGAAGCTTTCTTT. Amino acids: CASSSRDGTEAFF.

This clonotype occurred a few times. This chain links TRBV5-1 with TRBJ2-5; the D gene is possibly TRBD2 (5 bases). Germline CDR1 and CDR2: SGHRS and YFSETQ. The CDR3 consists of 13 residues. Trimming left V 8 bases short and J 5 bases short, with 16 bases between. Here the CDR3 DNA reads TGCGCCAGTGATTACAACGGGATGGAGACCCAGTACTTC. Its protein is CASDYNGMETQYF.

This clonotype was recorded many times. The V and J genes are TRBV20-1 and TRBJ2-3; 9 bases map to TRBD1. J gave up 9 bases and V 5 bases, and 9 bases lay outside the gene matches. The CDR3 has 13 amino acids. CDR1 is DFQATT, CDR2 SNEGSKA, per germline (reference sequence). This CDR3 reads CSAPRTGEGTQYF. In DNA, the CDR3 is TGCAGTGCTCCTCGGACAGGGGAAGGCACGCAGTATTTT.

This clonotype was observed at least ten times. The gene calls are TRBV15 and TRBJ1-1; no definite D call. Germline CDR1 LNHNV, CDR2 YYDKDF (reference sequence). This CDR3 is 14 amino acids long. The V gene lost 0 bases and the J gene lost 3 bases, with 8 bases spanning the gap. The CDR3 loop is CATSRDQRYTEAFF. The CDR3 DNA follows: TGTGCCACCAGCAGAGATCAAAGGTACACTGAAGCTTTCTTT.

This clonotype was found a few times. The chain employs TRBV4-2 and TRBJ2-5, with D possibly matching TRBD1 (6 bases). V lost 1 base to trimming and J lost 4 bases, with 16 bases between them. This CDR3 has 16 amino acids. Germline CDR1 LGHNA, CDR2 YNFKEQ. The DNA for the CDR3 is TGTGCCAGCAGCCAAGCCCCAGGCCGAGGGGGAGAGACCCAGTACTTC. Encoded protein: CASSQAPGRGGETQYF.

The chain combines TRBV11-2 with TRBJ2-5; D gene uncertain. V gave up 2 bases and J gave up 2 bases, with 9 bases separating them. There are 14 residues in the CDR3. Germline loops: CDR1 SGHAT, CDR2 FQNNGV. The CDR3, as DNA: TGTGCCAGCAGCTTAAGCACGGTTCAAGAGACCCAGTACTTC. Amino acid sequence: CASSLSTVQETQYF.

The sample holds a few counts of this clonotype. Here the CDR3 reads CASSQGAGGFYEQYF. The DNA for the CDR3 is TGCGCCAGCAGCCAAGGGGCAGGGGGCTTCTACGAGCAGTACTTC. The chain carries TRBV4-1 and TRBJ2-7; 8 bases agree with TRBD1. V lost 1 base to trimming and J lost 3 bases; unmatched junction nucleotides: 5. CDR3 length: 15 residues. Germline V lookup: CDR1 MGHRA, CDR2 YSYEKL.

The chain recombines TRBV6-1 with TRBJ1-2, with a weak D call TRBD1 (5 bases). The V and J ends lost 6 bases and 5 bases respectively, with 19 bases between them. The CDR3 consists of 15 residues. The germline V gene has CDR1 MNHNS and CDR2 SASEGT. The CDR3 loop reads CASSKSGGSGYGYTF. Here the CDR3 DNA reads TGTGCCAGCAGCAAAAGTGGGGGAAGTGGGTATGGCTACACCTTC.

This rearrangement joins TRBV4-2 to TRBJ2-1; the match to TRBD1 covers 7 bases. The V segment lost 7 bases and the J segment 1 base; nucleotides outside the gene matches: 4. The length of the CDR3 is 14 residues. Germline CDR1 is LGHNA and CDR2 is YNFKEQ. In DNA, the CDR3 is TGTGCCAGCAACCGGGACAGATCCTACAATGAGCAGTTCTTC. Protein: CASNRDRSYNEQFF.

The chain links TRBV10-3 to TRBJ1-4; no definite D call. Deletions cut 10 bases from V and 2 bases from J, with 14 bases between. Germline V lookup: CDR1 ENHRY, CDR2 SYGVKD. CDR3 size: 14 residues. CDR3 region: CATQPSATNEKLFF. CDR3 nucleotides: TGTGCCACCCAGCCGAGCGCCACTAATGAAAAACTGTTTTTT.

This clonotype occurred a few times. This chain uses TRBV29-1 with TRBJ1-2, with 7 bases fitting TRBD1. Trimming took 6 bases from V and 0 from J; bases not matched to a gene: 4. The CDR3 is 13 amino acids. Germline CDR1 reads SQVTM; CDR2 reads ANQGSEA. The CDR3 DNA follows: TGCAGCGTCCGGGACAGTACTAACTATGGCTACACCTTC. This codes for CSVRDSTNYGYTF.

The table lists this clonotype with a few counts. The chain joins TRBV29-1 to TRBJ1-1, with 10 bases matching TRBD1. This CDR3 region has 13 residues. Germline CDR1 SQVTM, CDR2 ANQGSEA. Trimming cost V 5 bases and J 5 bases; bases outside gene matches: 5. The CDR3 coding sequence is TGCAGCGTTACCGGGACAGGGGTAACTGAAGCTTTCTTT. Residues: CSVTGTGVTEAFF.